This T cell receptor beta chain comes out of a study of graft-versus-host responses after intestinal transplantation. As for the study in general: Recipients underwent multivisceral, liver-intestinal, or isolated intestinal transplants. Broader study findings: Allografts carried high graft-versus-host to host-versus-graft clonal ratios in patients having graft-donor T cell macrochimerism. Peak GvH clone levels in circulation were associated with early post-transplant HvG declines.

TCRdb keeps only in-frame clones here, not all; method: immunoSEQ multiplex PCR. The sample shows about 96,000 clones, roughly 92% of them seen only once. CDR1 and CDR2 (germline): SQVTM, ANQGSEA. Between the trimmed V and J ends, which lost 6 bases and 10 bases, there was a span of 25 bases. The CDR3 spans 15 residues. Turning to this clone: Its antigen is not known.

The material sequenced was unstimulated CD4+ T cells sorted from spleen or lymph node cells, taken before intestinal transplant. This rearrangement joins TRBV29-1 to TRBJ2-1, with D possibly TRBD2 on 6 matching bases. The origin of this receptor is a human donor who received an intestinal transplant. The CDR3 reads CSVGDSGRVTGEQFF. The CDR3 DNA follows: TGCAGCGTCGGGGACTCGGGGCGAGTGACTGGGGAGCAGTTCTTC.